Below are 19 T cell receptor beta chains sequenced from a single sample in a study of blood T cell repertoires in COVID-19. Clones were sequenced by immunoSEQ multiplex PCR, and TCRdb holds only the in-frame ones, with some missing. The sample contains 45,000 to 65,000 clones, approximately 90% of which appear only once. Sequenced material: peripheral blood. The source of these receptors is a woman aged 80 or over with acute or convalescent COVID-19.

The chain recombines TRBV4-2 with TRBJ2-1; 16 nucleotides agree with TRBD2. Per the germline V gene, CDR1 is LGHNA and CDR2 is YNFKEQ. This CDR3 is built from 20 residues. V was clipped by 0 bases and J by 6 bases; unmatched bases: 11. CDR3 loop: CASSQDLVPGTSGRANEQFF. CDR3 bases: TGTGCCAGCAGCCAAGATCTTGTCCCCGGGACTAGCGGGAGGGCCAATGAGCAGTTCTTC.

V is TRBV19 and J is TRBJ1-1; TRBD1 matches 11 bases. The CDR3 consists of 18 residues. Germline V gene lookup returns CDR1 LNHDA and CDR2 SQIVND (reference sequence). V shed 7 bases, J shed 0 bases, and the junction held 13 bases outside the gene matches. DNA of the CDR3: TGTGCCAGTACCCCTATCGGGACAGGGGGGGGCCTGAACACTGAAGCTTTCTTT. Translation: CASTPIGTGGGLNTEAFF.

A few counts support this clone. The chain employs TRBV4-1 and TRBJ1-6; possibly TRBD1 for D (5 bases). The germline V gene has CDR1 MGHRA and CDR2 YSYEKL. The CDR3 runs 13 residues. Trimming removed 0 bases at V and 14 bases at J, with 11 bases between. The CDR3 DNA reads as TGCGCCAGCAGCCAAGATTCCGGGGGATCCCTCCACTTT. Its translation is CASSQDSGGSLHF.

The rearrangement uses TRBV7-2 and TRBJ1-3; 8 bases line up with TRBD1. The CDR3 runs 16 residues. Trimming at V came to 5 bases and at J to 1 base, leaving 7 bases not matched to a gene. The germline CDR1 and CDR2 sequences are SGHTA and FQGNSA. The CDR3: CASSRTGPRSGNTIYF. For the CDR3, the DNA is TGTGCCAGCAGCCGGACAGGGCCAAGGTCTGGAAACACCATATATTTT.

The table lists this clone with a few counts. This chain uses TRBV28 with TRBJ1-2; 9 bases line up with TRBD1. V was clipped by 0 bases and J by 4 bases; unmatched bases: 6. Looked up from germline, CDR1 is MDHEN and CDR2 is SYDVKM. The CDR3 has 16 residues. CDR3 residues: CASSLWDRGLFYGYTF. DNA for the CDR3: TGTGCCAGCAGTTTATGGGACAGGGGTTTATTCTATGGCTACACCTTC.

V is TRBV4-2 and J is TRBJ1-1; 8 nucleotides align to TRBD1. V was clipped by 0 bases and J by 5 bases; unmatched bases: 8. This CDR3 region has 16 residues. CDR1 and CDR2 from the germline V gene are LGHNA and YNFKEQ. The CDR3 bases are TGTGCCAGCAGCCAAGATTCCGGACAGGGTGGAACTGAAGCTTTCTTT. It translates to CASSQDSGQGGTEAFF.

V gene TRBV7-2 combines with J gene TRBJ1-2; no firm D call. The CDR3 consists of 15 residues. Germline lookup yields CDR1 SGHTA and CDR2 FQGNSA. Trimming removed 3 bases at V and 8 bases at J, with 19 bases between. The CDR3 DNA is TGTGCCAGCAGCTTTACGACCGGAACAATCGGGGGCTACACCTTC. It yields the protein CASSFTTGTIGGYTF.

The V and J genes are TRBV3-1 (or the pseudogene TRBV3-2) and TRBJ2-2; 8 nucleotides agree with TRBD2. V lost 0 bases to trimming and J lost 2 bases; unmatched junction nucleotides: 8. The CDR3 is 18 residues long. The germline V gene encodes CDR1 LGHDT and CDR2 YNNKEL (reference sequence). In nucleotides, the CDR3 is TGTGCCAGCAGCCAAGATTACGGGAGGGCGGTAAACACCGGGGAGCTGTTTTTT. Its translation: CASSQDYGRAVNTGELFF.

The V gene is TRBV10-1, the J gene TRBJ1-2; 8 positions agree with TRBD1. The germline V gene has CDR1 WNHNN and CDR2 SYGVQD (reference sequence). The J segment lost 11 bases and the V segment lost 4 bases, leaving 15 bases of the junction unmatched. The CDR3 is 15 amino acids. CDR3 bases: TGCGCCAGCAGTGCTGAGGCAGGGGGCATGGGGAGTTACACCTTC. As protein: CASSAEAGGMGSYTF.

J is TRBJ2-2 and V is TRBV30; D ambiguous. V lost 4 bases, J lost 4 bases, and 4 bases lay in between. The germline gives CDR1 GTSNPN, CDR2 SVGIG (reference sequence). The CDR3 covers 11 residues. The CDR3 protein is CAWTVTGELFF. The CDR3, as DNA: TGTGCCTGGACCGTCACCGGGGAGCTGTTTTTT.

This chain's CDR3 is CASSLVTVPDRTGDYGYTF. The CDR3 DNA follows: TGTGCCAGCAGCTTAGTCACCGTTCCGGACAGGACAGGGGACTATGGCTACACCTTC. This chain connects TRBV7-2 to TRBJ1-2; TRBD1 matches 9 bases. The CDR3 spans 19 residues. Unmatched junction bases numbered 15, after V lost 1 base and J lost 3 bases. Germline V CDR1 and CDR2: SGHTA, FQGNSA.

This clone was seen only a few times. The gene calls are TRBV7-9 and TRBJ1-6; 7 bases match TRBD1. Trimming cost V 3 bases and J 9 bases; bases outside gene matches: 8. Germline V gives CDR1 SEHNR, CDR2 FQNEAQ (reference sequence). The CDR3 is made up of 15 amino acids. CDR3: CASSFRGNPASPLHF. The CDR3 DNA reads as TGTGCCAGCAGCTTCAGGGGGAATCCGGCTTCACCCCTCCACTTT.

The CDR3 DNA follows: TGTGCCACCGCCTCATCGAGCTCCTACAATGAGCAGTTCTTC. Amino acid sequence: CATASSSSYNEQFF. The chain employs TRBV24-1 and TRBJ2-1; D call uncertain. Trimming removed 9 bases from V and 0 bases from J, with 11 bases in between. CDR3 length equals 14 residues. In germline, CDR1 is KGHDR, CDR2 SFDVKD.

This rearrangement joins TRBV18 to TRBJ1-6; 8 nucleotides agree with TRBD1. The ends lost 2 bases at V and 5 bases at J; junction bases unmatched: 8. The CDR3 has 17 amino acids. CDR1 is KGHSH and CDR2 is LQKENI in the germline V gene. This CDR3 reads CASSPFQGATNNSPLHF. Here the CDR3 DNA reads TGTGCCAGCTCACCATTTCAGGGGGCTACAAATAATTCACCCCTCCACTTT.

J is TRBJ2-1 and V is TRBV30; 9 bases line up with TRBD2. The CDR3 has 13 residues. The germline V gene has CDR1 GTSNPN and CDR2 SVGIG (reference sequence). Trimming cost V 1 base and J 7 bases; bases outside gene matches: 2. The chain's CDR3 is CAWSGLAGNEQFF. The CDR3 DNA reads TGTGCCTGGAGTGGTCTAGCGGGGAATGAGCAGTTCTTC.

The rearrangement uses TRBV9 and TRBJ2-5; D might be TRBD2 (6 bases). V was pared by 0 bases and J by 2 bases, with 14 bases between. The CDR3 contains 16 residues. Germline CDR1 is SGDLS and CDR2 is YYNGEE. The CDR3 DNA is TGTGCCAGCAGCGTAGACGGGGGTCGAGATCAAGAGACCCAGTACTTC. Translation gives CASSVDGGRDQETQYF.

The V and J genes are TRBV19 and TRBJ2-5, with TRBD2 identical over 10 bases. V lost 3 bases, J lost 5 bases, and 15 bases stayed unmatched. The CDR3 covers 18 residues. Germline values: CDR1 LNHDA, CDR2 SQIVND (reference sequence). DNA of the CDR3: TGTGCCAGTAGTATCCCTAGGGCTAGCGGGAGATTTGGGGAGACCCAGTACTTC. Its protein is CASSIPRASGRFGETQYF.

The J gene is TRBJ2-7, the V gene TRBV6-5; 10 bases match TRBD2. Per germline, CDR1 MNHEY and CDR2 SVGAGI. With 0 bases clipped from V and 7 bases from J, the junction kept 6 bases outside the gene matches. This CDR3 is 15 amino acids long. DNA for the CDR3: TGTGCCAGCAGTTACTCTCTAGCGGGAGCTCGTGAGCAGTACTTC. As protein: CASSYSLAGAREQYF.

The V gene is TRBV5-1, the J gene TRBJ1-1, with a possible D match to TRBD1 (6 bases). From germline, CDR1 is SGHRS and CDR2 YFSETQ. The CDR3 has 15 residues. V lost 2 bases, J lost 5 bases, and 16 bases lay in between. The CDR3 protein is CASSLSTGIRTEAFF. The CDR3 DNA follows: TGCGCCAGCAGCTTAAGTACAGGGATTCGGACTGAAGCTTTCTTT.